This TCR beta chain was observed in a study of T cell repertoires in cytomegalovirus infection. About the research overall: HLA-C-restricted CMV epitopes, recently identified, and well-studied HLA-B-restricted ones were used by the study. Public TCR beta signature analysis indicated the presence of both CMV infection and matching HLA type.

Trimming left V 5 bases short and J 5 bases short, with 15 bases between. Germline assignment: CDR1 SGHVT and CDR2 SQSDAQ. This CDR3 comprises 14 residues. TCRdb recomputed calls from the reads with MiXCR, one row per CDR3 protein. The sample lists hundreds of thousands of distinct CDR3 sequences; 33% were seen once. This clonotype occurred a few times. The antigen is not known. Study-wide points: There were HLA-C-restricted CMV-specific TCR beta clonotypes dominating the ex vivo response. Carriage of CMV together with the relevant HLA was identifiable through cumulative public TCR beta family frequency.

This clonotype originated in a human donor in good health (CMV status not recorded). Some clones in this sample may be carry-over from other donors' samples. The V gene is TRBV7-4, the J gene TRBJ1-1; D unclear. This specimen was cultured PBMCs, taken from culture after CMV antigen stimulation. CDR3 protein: CASSLRGRETEAFF. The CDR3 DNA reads TGTGCCAGCAGCCTTAGAGGGAGGGAGACTGAAGCTTTCTTT. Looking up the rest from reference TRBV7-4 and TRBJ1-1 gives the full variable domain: GAGVSQSPRYKVAKRGRDVALRCDSISGHVTLYWYRQTLGQGSEVLTYSQSDAQRDKSGRPSGRFSAERPERSVSTLKIQRTEQGDSAVYLCASSLRGRETEAFFGQGTRLTVV.